This T cell receptor (beta chain) was profiled in a study of CD8 T cells in ankylosing spondylitis. This clonotype came up many times. The germline CDR1 and CDR2 sequences are SGHNT and YYREEE (reference sequence). V was trimmed by 3 bases and J by 5 bases, leaving 15 bases between them. This CDR3 spans 15 amino acids. From the 5' RACE reads, TCRdb called clonotypes with MiXCR, one entry per CDR3 protein. The sample gives a few hundred thousand distinct CDR3 sequences, 9.5% to 12% of which show up once; 6.8% is in the top ten. Sequencing used blood, either unsorted or a sorted T cell fraction (not recorded which). The chain couples TRBV5-4 to TRBJ2-4; D is possibly TRBD2 (6 bases). The receptor's source is a male donor with ankylosing spondylitis or in good health (not recorded which). As DNA, the CDR3 is TGTGCCAGCAGCTCCCGAAGTAGCGGAGAAAACATTCAGTACTTC. Protein sequence: CASSSRSSGENIQYF.